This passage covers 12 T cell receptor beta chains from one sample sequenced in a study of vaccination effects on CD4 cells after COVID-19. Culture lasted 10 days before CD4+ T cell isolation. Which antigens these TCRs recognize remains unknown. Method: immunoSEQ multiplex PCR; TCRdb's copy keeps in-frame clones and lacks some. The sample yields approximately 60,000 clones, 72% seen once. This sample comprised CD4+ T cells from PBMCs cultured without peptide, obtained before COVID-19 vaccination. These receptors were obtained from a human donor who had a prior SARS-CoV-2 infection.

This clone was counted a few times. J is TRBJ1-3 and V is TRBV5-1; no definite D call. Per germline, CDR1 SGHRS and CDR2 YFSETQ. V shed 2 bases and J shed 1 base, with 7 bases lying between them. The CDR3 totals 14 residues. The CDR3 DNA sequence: TGCGCCAGCAGCTTCTCGGGGTCTGGAAACACCATATATTTT. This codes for CASSFSGSGNTIYF.

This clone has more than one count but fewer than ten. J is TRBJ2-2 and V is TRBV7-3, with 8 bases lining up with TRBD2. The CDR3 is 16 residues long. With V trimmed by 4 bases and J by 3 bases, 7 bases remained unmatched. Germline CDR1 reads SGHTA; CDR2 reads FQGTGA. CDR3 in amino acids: CASSSRERGHTGELFF. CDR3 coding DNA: TGTGCCAGCAGCTCCCGGGAGCGGGGGCACACCGGGGAGCTGTTTTTT. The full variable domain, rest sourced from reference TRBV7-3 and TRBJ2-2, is GAGVSQTPSNKVTEKGKYVELRCDPISGHTALYWYRQSLGQGPEFLIYFQGTGAADDSGLPNDRFFAVRPEGSVSTLKIQRTERGDSAVYLCASSSRERGHTGELFFGEGSRLTVL.

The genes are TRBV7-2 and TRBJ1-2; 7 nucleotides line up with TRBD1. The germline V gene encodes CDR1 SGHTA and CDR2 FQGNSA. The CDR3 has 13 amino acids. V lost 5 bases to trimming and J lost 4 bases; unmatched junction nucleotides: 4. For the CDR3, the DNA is TGTGCCAGCAGCCGGGACAGAGCCTATGGCTACACCTTC. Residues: CASSRDRAYGYTF.

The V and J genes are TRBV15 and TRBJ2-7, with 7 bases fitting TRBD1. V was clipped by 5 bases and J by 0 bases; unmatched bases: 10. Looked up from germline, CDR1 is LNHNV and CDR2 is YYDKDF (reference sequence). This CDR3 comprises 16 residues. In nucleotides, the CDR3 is TGTGCCACCAGCGGCCAACAACAGGGGAACTCCTACGAGCAGTACTTC. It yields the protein CATSGQQQGNSYEQYF. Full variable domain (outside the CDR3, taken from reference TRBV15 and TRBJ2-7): DAMVIQNPRYQVTQFGKPVTLSCSQTLNHNVMYWYQQKSSQAPKLLFHYYDKDFNNEADTPDNFQSRRPNTSFCFLDIRSPGLGDTAMYLCATSGQQQGNSYEQYFGPGTRLTVT.

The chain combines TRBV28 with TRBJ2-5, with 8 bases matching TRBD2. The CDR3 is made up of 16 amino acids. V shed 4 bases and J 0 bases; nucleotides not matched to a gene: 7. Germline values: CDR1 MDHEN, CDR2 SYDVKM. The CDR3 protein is CASSSWEAGDQETQYF. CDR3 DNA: TGTGCCAGCAGTTCCTGGGAAGCGGGGGACCAAGAGACCCAGTACTTC.

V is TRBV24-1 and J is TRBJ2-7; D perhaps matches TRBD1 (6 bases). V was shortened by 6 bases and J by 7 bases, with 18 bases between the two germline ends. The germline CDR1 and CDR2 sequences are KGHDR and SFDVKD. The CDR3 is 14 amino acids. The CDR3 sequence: CATSLGGATGEQYF. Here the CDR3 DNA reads TGTGCCACCAGTCTTGGGGGCGCAACAGGGGAGCAGTACTTC.

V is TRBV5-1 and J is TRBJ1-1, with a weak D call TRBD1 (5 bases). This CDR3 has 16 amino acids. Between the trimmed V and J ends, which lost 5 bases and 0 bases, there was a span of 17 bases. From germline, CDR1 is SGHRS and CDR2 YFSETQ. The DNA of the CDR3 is TGCGCCAGCAGGTCGGGGAGGGGAAATTTGAACACTGAAGCTTTCTTT. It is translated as CASRSGRGNLNTEAFF.

The CDR3 spells CATSRVGQTTDTQYF. The DNA of the CDR3 is TGTGCCACCAGCAGAGTAGGACAGACCACAGATACGCAGTATTTT. J is TRBJ2-3 and V is TRBV15; perhaps TRBD1 as D (6 bases). The length of the CDR3 is 15 residues. The germline V gene encodes CDR1 LNHNV and CDR2 YYDKDF (reference sequence). V was clipped by 1 base and J by 2 bases, with 10 bases between them.

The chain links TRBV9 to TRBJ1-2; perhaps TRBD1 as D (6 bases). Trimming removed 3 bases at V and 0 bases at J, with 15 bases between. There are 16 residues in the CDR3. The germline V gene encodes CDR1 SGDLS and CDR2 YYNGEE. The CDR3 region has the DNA TGTGCCAGCAGCGCCTTCGGGACATCCACTAACTATGGCTACACCTTC. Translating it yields CASSAFGTSTNYGYTF.

CDR3 nucleotide sequence: TGTGCCAGCAGTCCAGCAGGGGAGCAGTACTTC. This gives the protein CASSPAGEQYF. The chain is built from TRBV2 and TRBJ2-7, with D perhaps matching TRBD1 (5 bases). CDR1 is SNHLY, CDR2 FYNNEI, per germline. This CDR3 has 11 residues. V shed 5 bases and J shed 7 bases, with 9 bases lying between them.

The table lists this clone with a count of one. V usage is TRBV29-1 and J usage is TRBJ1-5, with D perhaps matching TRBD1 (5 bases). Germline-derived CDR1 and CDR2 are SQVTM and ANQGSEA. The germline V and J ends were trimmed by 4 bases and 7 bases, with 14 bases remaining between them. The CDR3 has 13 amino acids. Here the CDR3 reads CSVADGRGQPQHF. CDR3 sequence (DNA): TGCAGCGTTGCGGACGGAAGGGGCCAGCCCCAGCATTTT.

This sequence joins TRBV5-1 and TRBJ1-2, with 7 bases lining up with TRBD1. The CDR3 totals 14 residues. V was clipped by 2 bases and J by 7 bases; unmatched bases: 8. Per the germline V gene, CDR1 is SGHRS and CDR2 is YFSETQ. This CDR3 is CASSFTGTVSGYTF. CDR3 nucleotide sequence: TGCGCCAGCAGCTTTACCGGGACAGTCTCTGGCTACACCTTC.